These 16 T cell receptor beta chains came from one sample sequenced in a study of a mutant IDH1 vaccine in newly diagnosed glioma. Described time point: baseline, week 1 (first vaccination visit). Treatment: pre-vaccination baseline after standard-of-care therapy. Assay used: immunoSEQ multiplex PCR; TCRdb lists only in-frame clones, some missing. The table lists tens of thousands of clones, 79% of them singletons. Sequences were derived from PBMCs, sampled from a glioma patient treated with radiotherapy, temozolomide or both. Receptors originate from a man aged 50-59 years with glioma.

The chain joins TRBV19 to TRBJ1-5; the D is unclear. CDR1 and CDR2 (germline): LNHDA, SQIVND (reference sequence). V gave up 1 base and J gave up 5 bases, with 6 bases separating them. The CDR3 spans 13 residues. This chain's CDR3 is CASSIVSHQPQHF. In DNA form, the CDR3 reads TGTGCCAGTAGTATAGTAAGCCATCAGCCCCAGCATTTT.

The V call is TRBV10-3, the J call TRBJ2-7; tentative D call: TRBD1 (7 bases). CDR1 ENHRY and CDR2 SYGVKD come from the germline V gene. The ends were cut back, 3 bases at V and 1 base at J, with 13 bases in the middle. This CDR3 contains 15 residues. The CDR3 region has the DNA TGTGCCATCAGTGATCAGGGGGGAAGATCCTACGAGCAGTACTTC. This encodes CAISDQGGRSYEQYF.

This chain connects TRBV7-2 to TRBJ2-1; 9 bases agree with TRBD2. Germline-derived CDR1 and CDR2 are SGHTA and FQGNSA. CDR3 length: 15 amino acids. Trimming took 6 bases from V and 1 from J; bases not matched to a gene: 4. The CDR3 sequence is CASREAGGSYNEQFF. In nucleotides, the CDR3 is TGTGCCAGCAGAGAAGCGGGGGGTTCCTACAATGAGCAGTTCTTC.

V is TRBV20-1 and J is TRBJ1-2; D gene uncertain. Germline lookup yields CDR1 DFQATT and CDR2 SNEGSKA (reference sequence). This CDR3 has 11 amino acids. V was cut by 6 bases and J by 8 bases, with 13 bases left in between. DNA for the CDR3: TGCAGTGCCTACCATCTATACGGCTACACCTTC. Translated, it gives CSAYHLYGYTF.

This rearrangement joins TRBV7-8 to TRBJ1-5, with D unresolved. The CDR3 extends over 13 amino acids. V was pared by 2 bases and J by 3 bases, with 5 bases between. Germline loops: CDR1 SGHVS, CDR2 FQNEAQ. The CDR3 nucleotides read TGTGCCAGCAGCTTAAGCCTCAATCAGCCCCAGCATTTT. Translating gives CASSLSLNQPQHF.

V is TRBV28 and J is TRBJ1-2, with 8 bases identical to TRBD1. Germline loops: CDR1 MDHEN, CDR2 SYDVKM. CDR3 size: 13 residues. After removal of 10 bases from V and 0 bases from J, the junction contained 4 bases not matched to a gene. CDR3 region: CATRTGSNYGYTF. For the CDR3, the DNA is TGTGCCACCAGGACAGGGTCTAACTATGGCTACACCTTC.

This clone was counted between two and nine times. The chain couples TRBV19 to TRBJ1-6; TRBD1 agrees at 7 bases. Germline trimming cut 5 bases from V and 7 bases from J; bases unmatched to any gene: 5. This CDR3 contains 14 residues. Germline V CDR1 and CDR2: LNHDA, SQIVND (reference sequence). CDR3 region: CASSATGVNSPLHF. The DNA of the CDR3 is TGTGCCAGTAGTGCCACAGGGGTCAATTCACCCCTCCACTTT.

The chain couples TRBV9 to TRBJ2-1; D may correspond to TRBD1 or TRBD2 (5 bases each). The CDR3 spans 16 residues. Trimming removed 0 bases at V and 5 bases at J, with 15 bases between. Germline values: CDR1 SGDLS, CDR2 YYNGEE. Here the CDR3 reads CASSVGWGIRNNEQFF. The CDR3 nucleotides are TGTGCCAGCAGCGTAGGGTGGGGGATTAGAAACAATGAGCAGTTCTTC.

This sequence joins TRBV10-3 and TRBJ2-7; 7 bases line up with TRBD1. This CDR3 spans 16 amino acids. V shed 5 bases and J 6 bases; nucleotides not matched to a gene: 16. CDR1 and CDR2 (germline): ENHRY, SYGVKD. CDR3 in DNA: TGTGCCATCAGTCCCGAGACAGGGCCCTCTCAGGGCGAGCAGTACTTC. It encodes CAISPETGPSQGEQYF.

This rearrangement joins TRBV6-1 to TRBJ2-7; 12 bases map to TRBD1. CDR1 MNHNS and CDR2 SASEGT come from the germline V gene. The CDR3 has 14 residues. V dropped 6 bases and J dropped 6; count of bases not matched to a gene: 6. CDR3 protein: CASSLGQGAIEQYF. CDR3 sequence (DNA): TGTGCCAGCAGCCTGGGACAGGGGGCGATCGAGCAGTACTTC.

The chain couples TRBV19 to TRBJ2-2; 8 bases map to TRBD1. V lost 2 bases and J lost 4; bases outside the gene matches: 3. Germline V gene lookup returns CDR1 LNHDA and CDR2 SQIVND (reference sequence). This CDR3 has 15 residues. The CDR3 DNA follows: TGTGCCAGTAGTATACAGGGGGCCGGCACCGGGGAGCTGTTTTTT. Its translation: CASSIQGAGTGELFF. The complete variable domain, with remaining parts taken from reference TRBV19 and TRBJ2-2, reads DGGITQSPKYLFRKEGQNVTLSCEQNLNHDAMYWYRQDPGQGLRLIYYSQIVNDFQKGDIAEGYSVSREKKESFPLTVTSAQKNPTAFYLCASSIQGAGTGELFFGEGSRLTVL.

The chain joins TRBV6-1 to TRBJ1-2; 8 nucleotides agree with TRBD1. The germline CDR1 and CDR2 sequences are MNHNS and SASEGT. The J segment lost 4 bases and the V segment lost 4 bases, leaving 11 bases of the junction unmatched. This CDR3 spans 16 amino acids. The CDR3 spells CASSAGRGREGYGYTF. In nucleotides, the CDR3 is TGTGCCAGCAGTGCCGGCAGGGGGCGAGAAGGCTATGGCTACACCTTC.

The rearrangement joins TRBV2 to TRBJ2-1, with TRBD1 matching over 7 bases. Germline V CDR1 and CDR2: SNHLY, FYNNEI. This CDR3 is 14 amino acids long. The V and J ends lost 6 bases and 5 bases, in that order; junction bases with no gene match: 7. The CDR3 nucleotides read TGTGCCAGCAGCGCCGGACAGGTCGACAATGAGCAGTTCTTC. Translating gives CASSAGQVDNEQFF. Using reference TRBV2 and TRBJ2-1 for the parts outside the CDR3, the full variable domain is EPEVTQTPSHQVTQMGQEVILRCVPISNHLYFYWYRQILGQKVEFLVSFYNNEISEKSEIFDDQFSVERPDGSNFTLKIRSTKLEDSAMYFCASSAGQVDNEQFFGPGTRLTVL.

V is TRBV30 and J is TRBJ2-3; tentatively, D is TRBD1 (5 bases). The CDR3 totals 14 residues. CDR1 and CDR2 from the germline V gene are GTSNPN and SVGIG (reference sequence). Trimming left V 7 bases short and J 0 bases short, with 14 bases between. The CDR3 is CASSQATSTDTQYF. The CDR3, as DNA: TGTGCCTCTTCACAGGCGACCAGCACAGATACGCAGTATTTT.

This rearrangement joins TRBV4-1 to TRBJ1-5, with D tentatively TRBD1 (6 bases). Germline CDR1 and CDR2: MGHRA and YSYEKL. This CDR3 spans 17 amino acids. The germline V and J ends were trimmed by 4 bases and 6 bases, with 22 bases remaining between them. The CDR3 DNA reads as TGCGCCAGCAGCCCTGGGGGGATGGGGGGCCTGGCTCAGCCCCAGCATTTT. The encoded protein is CASSPGGMGGLAQPQHF.

The chain carries TRBV5-4 and TRBJ2-1; 13 nucleotides agree with TRBD2. The germline V gene has CDR1 SGHNT and CDR2 YYREEE (reference sequence). The CDR3 is 15 amino acids. The trim removed 5 bases at V and 6 bases at J, leaving 5 bases unmatched. CDR3 sequence reads: CASRPTSGGANEQFF. Written as DNA, the CDR3 is TGTGCCAGCAGGCCTACTAGCGGGGGGGCCAATGAGCAGTTCTTC.